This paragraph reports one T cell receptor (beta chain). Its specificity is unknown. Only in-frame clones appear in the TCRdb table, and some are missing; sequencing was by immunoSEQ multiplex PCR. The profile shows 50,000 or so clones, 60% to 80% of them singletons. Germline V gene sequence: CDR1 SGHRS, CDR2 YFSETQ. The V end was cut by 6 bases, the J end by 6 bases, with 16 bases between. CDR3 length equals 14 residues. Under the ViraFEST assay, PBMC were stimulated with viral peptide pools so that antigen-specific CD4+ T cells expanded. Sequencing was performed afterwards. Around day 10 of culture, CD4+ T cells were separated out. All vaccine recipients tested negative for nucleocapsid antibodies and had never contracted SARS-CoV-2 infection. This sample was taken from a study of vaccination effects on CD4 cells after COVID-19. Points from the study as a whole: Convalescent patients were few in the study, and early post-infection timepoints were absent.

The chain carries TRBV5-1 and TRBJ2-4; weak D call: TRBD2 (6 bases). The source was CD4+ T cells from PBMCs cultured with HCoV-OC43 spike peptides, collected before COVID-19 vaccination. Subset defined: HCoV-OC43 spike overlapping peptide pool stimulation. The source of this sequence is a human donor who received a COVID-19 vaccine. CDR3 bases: TGCGCCAGCAAGGTGGAGGGGCATAGAAACATTCAGTACTTC. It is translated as CASKVEGHRNIQYF.